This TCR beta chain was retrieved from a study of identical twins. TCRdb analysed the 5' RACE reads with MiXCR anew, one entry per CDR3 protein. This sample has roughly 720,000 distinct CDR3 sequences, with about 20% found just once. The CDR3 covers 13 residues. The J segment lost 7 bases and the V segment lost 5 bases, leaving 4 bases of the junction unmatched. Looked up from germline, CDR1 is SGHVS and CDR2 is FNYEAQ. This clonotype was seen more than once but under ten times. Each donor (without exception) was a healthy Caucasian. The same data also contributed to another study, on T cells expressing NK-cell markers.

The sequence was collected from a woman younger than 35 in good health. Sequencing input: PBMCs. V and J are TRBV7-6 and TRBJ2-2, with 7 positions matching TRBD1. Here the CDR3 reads CASSRRDSGELFF. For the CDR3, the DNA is TGTGCCAGCAGCCGACGGGACAGCGGGGAGCTGTTTTTT.